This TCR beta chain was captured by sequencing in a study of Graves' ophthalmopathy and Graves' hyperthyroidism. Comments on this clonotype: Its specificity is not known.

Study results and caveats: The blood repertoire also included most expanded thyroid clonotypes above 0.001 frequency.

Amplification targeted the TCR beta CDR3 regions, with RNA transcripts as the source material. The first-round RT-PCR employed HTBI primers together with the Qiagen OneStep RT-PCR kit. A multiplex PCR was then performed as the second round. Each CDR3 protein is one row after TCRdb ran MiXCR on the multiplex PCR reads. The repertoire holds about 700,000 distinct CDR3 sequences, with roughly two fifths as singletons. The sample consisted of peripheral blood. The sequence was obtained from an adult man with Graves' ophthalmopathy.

CDR3 protein: CASSRGGTGFGETQYF. CDR3 sequence (DNA): TGTGCCAGCAGCCGCGGGGGGACAGGGTTCGGTGAGACCCAGTACTTC. The V call is TRBV7-2, the J call TRBJ2-5; weak D call: TRBD1 (9 bases). Germline lookup yields CDR1 SGHTA and CDR2 FQGNSA. The length of the CDR3 is 16 residues. Trimming removed 5 bases at V and 5 bases at J, with 21 bases between.